Below, 2 T cell receptor beta chains from the same sample are listed, as sequenced in a study of cytomegalovirus exposure and HLA in healthy donors. PCR used 60 Vbeta primers and 13 Jbeta primers. Assay used: immunoSEQ multiplex PCR; TCRdb lists only in-frame clones, some missing. The listing contains 65,000 to 90,000 clones. The sequencing input was PBMCs. These receptors came from a man aged 35 to 55 in good health and CMV-seronegative.

This sequence joins TRBV28 and TRBJ1-1, with TRBD1 identical over 9 bases. Germline CDR1 is MDHEN and CDR2 is SYDVKM. The V and J ends lost 6 bases and 4 bases, in that order; junction bases with no gene match: 3. This CDR3 has 13 amino acids. CDR3 in DNA: TGTGCCAGCAGAACGACAGGGGGCACTGAAGCTTTCTTT. This sequence encodes CASRTTGGTEAFF.

The chain uses TRBV15 and TRBJ2-5; TRBD1 might be the D (7 bases). CDR1 LNHNV and CDR2 YYDKDF come from the germline V gene (reference sequence). The CDR3 sequence is 13 residues long. V lost 8 bases and J 5 bases, leaving 15 bases between the germline ends. The CDR3 nucleotides are TGTGCCACCGGAGGGGGCGGCGGGGAGACCCAGTACTTC. This encodes CATGGGGGETQYF.